The 21 T cell receptor beta chains in this list originate from one sample, sequenced in a study of T cells in Graves' hyperthyroidism and ophthalmopathy. Amplification yielded TCR beta CDR3 regions, with RNA transcripts as the source. The TCR CDR3 first-round RT-PCR relied on the HTBI primer set. One entry per CDR3 protein, called by TCRdb with MiXCR from the multiplex PCR reads. The sample lists 490,000 or so distinct CDR3 sequences, 40% to 50% occurring once. The sample was peripheral blood or thyroid tissue (not recorded which). Receptor source: an adult woman with Graves' disease, either hyperthyroidism or ophthalmopathy (not recorded which).

Details on this clonotype: One end of the junction does not line up with germline, which may come from a read error. V usage is TRBV5-6 and J usage is TRBJ2-7, with D unresolved. Germline CDR1 and CDR2: SGHDT and YYEEEE. This CDR3 is built from 15 residues. As DNA, the CDR3 is TGTGCCGGCAGCTTCAGGAGCTCCAAGTCCTACGAGCAGTACTTC. Protein product: CAGSFRSSKSYEQYF.

The gene calls are TRBV6-5 and TRBJ2-2; TRBD2 agrees at 12 bases. V gave up 5 bases and J gave up 3 bases; unmatched junction bases: 10. CDR3 length: 18 residues. Germline V gene lookup returns CDR1 MNHEY and CDR2 SVGAGI. This CDR3 is CASSRTSGTAWDTGELFF. The CDR3 DNA follows: TGTGCCAGCAGTAGGACTAGCGGGACGGCCTGGGACACCGGGGAGCTGTTTTTT.

This clonotype occurred a few times. The V and J genes are TRBV7-9 and TRBJ2-5; D assignment may be TRBD1 or TRBD2 (5 bases each). This CDR3 has 15 residues. V lost 5 bases and J 5 bases, leaving 18 bases between the germline ends. The germline CDR1 and CDR2 sequences are SEHNR and FQNEAQ (reference sequence). The DNA for the CDR3 is TGTGCCAGCAGCCTGCCGGTAGGGGACGAGGAGACCCAGTACTTC. Protein sequence: CASSLPVGDEETQYF.

This clonotype was counted at least ten times. The chain combines TRBV2 with TRBJ2-5; TRBD2 aligns across 10 bases. J was trimmed by 4 bases and V by 6 bases; bases with no gene match: 5. The CDR3 runs 14 residues. Germline CDR1 reads SNHLY; CDR2 reads FYNNEI. CDR3 DNA sequence: TGTGCCAGCAGGGCTGCTAGCGGGAGAGAGACCCAGTACTTC. Protein sequence: CASRAASGRETQYF.

This clonotype was seen at least ten times. CDR3 sequence (DNA): TGTGCCAGCAGAGAGTGGTCTGAAGCTTTCTTT. Its translation is CASREWSEAFF. The V and J genes are TRBV6-2 or TRBV6-3 and TRBJ1-1; D gene ambiguous. CDR3 size: 11 residues. The germline CDR1 and CDR2 sequences are MNHEY and SVGEGT. Trimming cost V 6 bases and J 6 bases, with 8 bases left between them.

Ten or more counts support this clonotype. The chain employs TRBV29-1 and TRBJ2-5; D may be TRBD2 (6 bases). Germline-derived CDR1 and CDR2 are SQVTM and ANQGSEA. The CDR3 runs 13 residues. Between the trimmed V and J ends, which lost 4 bases and 7 bases, there was a span of 16 bases. DNA of the CDR3: TGCAGCGTTGGCTTCCCGGGAGAGGGGACCCAGTACTTC. It is translated as CSVGFPGEGTQYF.

This clonotype has just one count. An end of the junction does not agree with germline; a read error may underlie this. The chain recombines TRBV10-1 with TRBJ2-7, with 9 nucleotides matching TRBD2. CDR3 size: 15 residues. Germline CDR1 reads WNHNN; CDR2 reads SYGVQD (reference sequence). The DNA for the CDR3 is TGTGCCAGCAGTGGGGCTAGCGGGATCCCATACGAGCAGTACTTC. It specifies CASSGASGIPYEQYF.

Regarding this clonotype: No conserved phenylalanine or tryptophan is present at the end of the CDR3, so a read error is the likely explanation. Because the CDR3's place on the DNA is in doubt, the DNA is left out and the CDR3 is given as listed by TCRdb. The chain has TRBV13 and TRBJ1-1. Germline V CDR1 and CDR2: PRHDT, FYEKMQ (reference sequence). The CDR3 spans 10 residues, counting both ends. The CDR3 loop is CASRLGDGNS.

The chain joins TRBV15 to TRBJ2-2; D gene ambiguous. The germline V and J ends were trimmed by 0 bases and 4 bases, with 6 bases remaining between them. Per the germline V gene, CDR1 is LNHNV and CDR2 is YYDKDF (reference sequence). The CDR3 runs 14 residues. The CDR3 loop reads CATSRDSSTGELFF. CDR3 in DNA: TGTGCCACCAGCAGAGATTCGAGCACCGGGGAGCTGTTTTTT. Full variable domain (outside the CDR3, taken from reference TRBV15 and TRBJ2-2): DAMVIQNPRYQVTQFGKPVTLSCSQTLNHNVMYWYQQKSSQAPKLLFHYYDKDFNNEADTPDNFQSRRPNTSFCFLDIRSPGLGDTAMYLCATSRDSSTGELFFGEGSRLTVL.

This sequence joins TRBV20-1 and TRBJ1-6; 10 nucleotides agree with TRBD1. The CDR3 has 18 residues. The ends lost 3 bases at V and 0 bases at J; junction bases unmatched: 8. CDR1 is DFQATT and CDR2 is SNEGSKA in the germline V gene (reference sequence). CDR3 sequence reads: CSARSRDRGYSYNSPLHF. CDR3 nucleotides: TGCAGTGCTAGGTCCCGGGACAGGGGCTACTCCTATAATTCACCCCTCCACTTT.

In its sample, this clonotype was seen a few times. The chain carries TRBV28 and TRBJ1-5, with D possibly TRBD1 on 6 matching bases. The CDR3 covers 15 residues. Germline lookup yields CDR1 MDHEN and CDR2 SYDVKM. Trimming took off 6 bases at V and 4 bases at J, with 16 bases between the two ends. The CDR3 protein is CASRDGTHANQPQHF. In DNA, the CDR3 is TGTGCCAGCAGGGACGGGACACACGCTAATCAGCCCCAGCATTTT. Full variable domain (rest looked up from reference TRBV28 and TRBJ1-5): DVKVTQSSRYLVKRTGEKVFLECVQDMDHENMFWYRQDPGLGLRLIYFSYDVKMKEKGDIPEGYSVSREKKERFSLILESASTNQTSMYLCASRDGTHANQPQHFGDGTRLSIL.

The chain uses TRBV10-1 and TRBJ1-1; D ambiguous. Germline V lookup: CDR1 WNHNN, CDR2 SYGVQD (reference sequence). The ends were cut back, 2 bases at V and 5 bases at J, with 15 bases in the middle. The CDR3 contains 15 residues. CDR3 region: CASSEEGDGKTEAFF. CDR3 DNA: TGCGCCAGCAGTGAGGAGGGTGATGGGAAGACTGAAGCTTTCTTT.

The V call is TRBV7-9, the J call TRBJ2-5; 10 bases fit TRBD2. V lost 4 bases and J lost 7; bases outside the gene matches: 9. CDR1 is SEHNR and CDR2 is FQNEAQ in the germline V gene (reference sequence). CDR3 length: 15 amino acids. The CDR3 coding sequence is TGTGCCAGCAGCTCCCCTGGACTAGCGGTACGGACCCAGTACTTC. Protein: CASSSPGLAVRTQYF.

The V call is TRBV11-1, the J call TRBJ1-2; 12 bases are a match to TRBD1. V shed 9 bases, J shed 8 bases, and the junction held 16 bases outside the gene matches. CDR3 length equals 16 residues. Germline-derived CDR1 and CDR2 are SGHAT and FQDESV (reference sequence). As DNA, the CDR3 is TGTGCCAGTAGCCTAGCCGCGGGACAGGGGGCGAAGGGCTACACCTTC. Residues: CASSLAAGQGAKGYTF.

V usage is TRBV2 and J usage is TRBJ1-2; 12 bases align to TRBD1. Germline lookup yields CDR1 SNHLY and CDR2 FYNNEI. The junction had 8 bases not matched to a gene; V was cut back by 10 bases and J by 2 bases. The CDR3 consists of 15 residues. The CDR3 nucleotides are TGTGCCATCGCAGGGACAGGGGGCAGGAACTATGGCTACACCTTC. The encoded protein is CAIAGTGGRNYGYTF.

The table lists this clonotype with a few counts. The chain links TRBV29-1 to TRBJ1-1; D is possibly TRBD1 (6 bases). Germline V gene lookup returns CDR1 SQVTM and CDR2 ANQGSEA. Deletions cut 7 bases from V and 5 bases from J, with 14 bases between. The CDR3 extends over 12 amino acids. In DNA form, the CDR3 reads TGCAGCGCTGACAGGTCGGGAACTGAAGCTTTCTTT. Translation: CSADRSGTEAFF.

This clonotype was recorded a few times. The chain is built from TRBV5-8 and TRBJ2-7, with 9 bases matching TRBD1. Germline-derived CDR1 and CDR2 are SGHTS and YDEGEE. CDR3 length: 15 residues. The V and J ends lost 0 bases and 6 bases, in that order; junction bases with no gene match: 7. For the CDR3, the DNA is TGTGCCAGCAGCTTGGGGACAGGGGTGTCGGGCGAGCAGTACTTC. Its protein product is CASSLGTGVSGEQYF.

This clonotype was seen a handful of times. The rearrangement uses TRBV7-2 and TRBJ2-7, with 8 nucleotides matching TRBD1. V was clipped by 5 bases and J by 0 bases; unmatched bases: 9. Per germline, CDR1 SGHTA and CDR2 FQGNSA. CDR3 length equals 16 residues. For the CDR3, the DNA is TGTGCCAGCAGCCCAGGGGGCTTTTCCCTCTCCTACGAGCAGTACTTC. This gives the protein CASSPGGFSLSYEQYF.

This clonotype was observed a few times. The chain combines TRBV24-1 with TRBJ1-1, with TRBD1 as a possible D gene (6 bases). Germline lookup yields CDR1 KGHDR and CDR2 SFDVKD. Trimming shortened V by 5 bases and J by 4 bases, and 10 bases separated the two germline ends. The CDR3 length is 13 residues. This chain's CDR3 is CATSGLGGTEAFF. The CDR3 bases are TGTGCCACCAGTGGTCTAGGGGGCACTGAAGCTTTCTTT.

This clonotype turned up a few times. The V and J genes are TRBV5-5 and TRBJ1-2; no clear D gene. The V gene lost 2 bases and the J gene lost 4 bases, with 9 bases spanning the gap. Germline loops: CDR1 SGHKS, CDR2 YYEKEE (reference sequence). The CDR3 sequence is 13 residues long. The CDR3 region is CASSLDVGYGYTF. As DNA, the CDR3 is TGTGCCAGCAGCTTAGACGTCGGCTATGGCTACACCTTC.

The chain employs TRBV7-9 and TRBJ1-2; D ambiguous. The V and J ends lost 1 base and 5 bases respectively, with 11 bases between them. This CDR3 comprises 14 residues. Germline loops: CDR1 SEHNR, CDR2 FQNEAQ (reference sequence). The CDR3 DNA reads TGTGCCAGCAGCTTAGGCTCGGGAGTATATGGCTACACCTTC. This sequence encodes CASSLGSGVYGYTF. Using reference TRBV7-9 and TRBJ1-2 for the parts outside the CDR3, the full variable domain is DTGVSQNPRHKITKRGQNVTFRCDPISEHNRLYWYRQTLGQGPEFLTYFQNEAQLEKSRLLSDRFSAERPKGSFSTLEIQRTEQGDSAMYLCASSLGSGVYGYTFGSGTRLTVV.